This T cell receptor (beta chain) was sequenced during a study of blood T cell repertoires in COVID-19. Study information: Specimens from acute and convalescent COVID-19 originated in the United States, Italy and Spain. The analysed material was cDNA or gDNA that came from T cells, B-cell-depleted T cells, or PBMCs.

CDR3 length equals 13 residues. The trim removed 7 bases at V and 6 bases at J, leaving 4 bases unmatched. Germline assignment: CDR1 LNHDA and CDR2 SQIVND (reference sequence). Original handling: Amplification with reference gene primers provided the estimates of nucleated cell counts. Using immunoSEQ multiplex PCR, the repertoire was profiled, and TCRdb retains in-frame clones only, with some absent. The DNA gave D and trimming, while V, J and clone size come from that table. The data hold approximately 300,000 clones, with 80% to 90% observed a single time. The sample holds one count of this clone. This sequence originates from a middle-aged man with acute or convalescent COVID-19. Sequenced material: peripheral blood. This chain joins TRBV19 and TRBJ2-3, with 10 nucleotides matching TRBD2. The CDR3 loop reads CASTLAGADTQYF. The DNA of the CDR3 is TGTGCCAGTACTCTAGCGGGGGCCGATACGCAGTATTTT. Looking up the rest from reference TRBV19 and TRBJ2-3 gives the full variable domain: DGGITQSPKYLFRKEGQNVTLSCEQNLNHDAMYWYRQDPGQGLRLIYYSQIVNDFQKGDIAEGYSVSREKKESFPLTVTSAQKNPTAFYLCASTLAGADTQYFGPGTRLTVL.